These T cell receptor beta chains were read from a single sample in a study of shared clonotypes between healthy human individuals. Libraries were prepared by immunoSEQ multiplex PCR; TCRdb keeps only in-frame clonotypes and omits some of them. The sample yields about 1.4 million clones, around 95% seen once. Material for sequencing was naive CD4+ T cells sorted from blood. The receptor source for this set is a young man in good health. Each CDR3 is given with its conserved first and last residue. Fields, in order: V gene, J gene, CDR3 protein.

V gene: TRBV5-1
J gene: TRBJ2-7
CDR3 protein: CASSPGSAYEQYF

V gene: TRBV7-9
J gene: TRBJ1-5
CDR3 protein: CASSLTGGNQPQHF

V gene: TRBV28
J gene: TRBJ2-5
CDR3 protein: CASRDRNQETQYF

V gene: TRBV5-1
J gene: TRBJ1-1
CDR3 protein: CASSLAGEIPGPGAGTEAFF

V gene: TRBV28
J gene: TRBJ1-2
CDR3 protein: CASSSPGQTMYGYTF

V gene: TRBV11-2
J gene: TRBJ1-4
CDR3 protein: CASSPRFEKLFF

V gene: TRBV5-6
J gene: TRBJ2-4
CDR3 protein: CASSLAITGVGIQYF

V gene: TRBV5-1
J gene: TRBJ2-2
CDR3 protein: CASSLMTSGSTGELFF

V gene: TRBV25-1
J gene: TRBJ1-3
CDR3 protein: CASSEYGKPGNTIYF

V gene: TRBV10-3
J gene: TRBJ2-2
CDR3 protein: CAISRDRSNTGELFF